This T cell receptor beta chain was identified in a study of T-cell reconstitution after alpha-beta-depleted transplantation in children. Study conclusions and caveats: A year had passed since transplant, and T-cell counts and diversity by then came mostly from newly produced T cells. The origin of alpha-beta T cells about two months after transplant was reportedly several hundred expanded graft clones. Some patients' high day-60 TCRbeta diversity was attributed to recipient cells surviving conditioning.

The CDR3 has 14 amino acids. V was clipped by 6 bases and J by 3 bases; unmatched bases: 6. This clonotype was seen only a few times. Its specificity is not known. During its preparation, the TCRbeta library received unique molecular identifiers. One entry per CDR3 protein, called by TCRdb with MiXCR from the PCR reads. The sample includes around 450,000 distinct CDR3 sequences, roughly 43% seen only once; the top ten take around a quarter. The sequence was collected from a girl aged 2 to 9 with aplastic anemia, due to receive a stem cell transplant. Sequenced here: PBMCs, sampled before TCRalphabeta/CD19-depleted stem cell transplant. J is TRBJ2-5 and V is TRBV12-3 or TRBV12-4, with 8 bases that match TRBD1. The CDR3 protein is CASSDSGQEETQYF. The CDR3 DNA reads TGTGCCAGCAGCGACTCGGGACAGGAAGAGACCCAGTACTTC.